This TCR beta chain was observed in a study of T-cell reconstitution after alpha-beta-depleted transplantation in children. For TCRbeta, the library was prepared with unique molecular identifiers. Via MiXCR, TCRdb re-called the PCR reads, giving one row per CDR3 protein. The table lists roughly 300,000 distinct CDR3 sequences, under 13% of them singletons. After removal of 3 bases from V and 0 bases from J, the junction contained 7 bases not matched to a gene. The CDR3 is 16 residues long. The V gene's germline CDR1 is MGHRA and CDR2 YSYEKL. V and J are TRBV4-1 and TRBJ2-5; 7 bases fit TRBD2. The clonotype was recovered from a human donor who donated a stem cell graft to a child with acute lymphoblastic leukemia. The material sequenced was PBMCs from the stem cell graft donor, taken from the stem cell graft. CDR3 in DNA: TGCGCCAGCAGCCATCCCCACGGACTAGACCAAGAGACCCAGTACTTC. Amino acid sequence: CASSHPHGLDQETQYF.